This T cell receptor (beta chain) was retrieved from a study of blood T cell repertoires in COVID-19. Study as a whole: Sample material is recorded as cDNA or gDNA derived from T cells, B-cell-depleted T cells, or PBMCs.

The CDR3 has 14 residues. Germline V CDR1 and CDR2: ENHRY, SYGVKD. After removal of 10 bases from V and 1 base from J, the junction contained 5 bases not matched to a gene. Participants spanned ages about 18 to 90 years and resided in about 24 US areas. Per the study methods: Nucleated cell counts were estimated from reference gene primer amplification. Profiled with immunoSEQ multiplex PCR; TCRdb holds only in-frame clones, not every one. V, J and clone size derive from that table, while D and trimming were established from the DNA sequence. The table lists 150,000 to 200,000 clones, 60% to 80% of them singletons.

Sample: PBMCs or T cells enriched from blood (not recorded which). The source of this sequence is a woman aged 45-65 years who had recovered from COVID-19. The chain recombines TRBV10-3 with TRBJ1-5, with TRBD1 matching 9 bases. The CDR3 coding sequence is TGTGCCACGGCACAGGGGGCCAGCAATCAGCCCCAGCATTTT. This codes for CATAQGASNQPQHF.